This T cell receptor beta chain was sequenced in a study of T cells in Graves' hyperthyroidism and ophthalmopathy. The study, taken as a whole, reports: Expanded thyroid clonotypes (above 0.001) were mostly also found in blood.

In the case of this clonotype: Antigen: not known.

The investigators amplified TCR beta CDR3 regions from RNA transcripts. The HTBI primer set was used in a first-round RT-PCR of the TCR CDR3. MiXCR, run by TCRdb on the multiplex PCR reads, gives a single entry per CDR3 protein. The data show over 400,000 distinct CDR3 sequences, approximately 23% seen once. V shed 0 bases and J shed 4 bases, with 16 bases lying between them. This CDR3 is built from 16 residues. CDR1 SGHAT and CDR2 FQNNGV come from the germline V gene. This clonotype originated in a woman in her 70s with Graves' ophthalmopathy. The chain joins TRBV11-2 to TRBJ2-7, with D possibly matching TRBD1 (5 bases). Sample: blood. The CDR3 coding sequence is TGTGCCAGCAGCTTAGATCGCAGGGCAAAGTGGTACGAGCAGTACTTC. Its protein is CASSLDRRAKWYEQYF.